Described below is a single T cell receptor beta chain sequence and its context. Time point described: before trial treatment. Each donor was administered nivolumab, ipilimumab, aspirin, low-dose cyclophosphamide and low-dose radiotherapy. This specimen belongs to a study of low-dose radiotherapy and immunotherapy resistance in tumors. CDR3 length: 16 amino acids. Trimming left V 1 base short and J 9 bases short, with 19 bases between. First-strand cDNA relied on TRAV- and TRBV-specific primers spanning alpha and beta chains. Amplification, which lasted approximately 19 PCR cycles, used a constant-region primer and V-primer adapter to amplify TCRs. TCRdb redid the calling of the reads with MiXCR, one entry per CDR3 protein. The repertoire holds around 65,000 distinct CDR3 sequences, with about a quarter as singletons.

Specimen: PBMCs, collected before treatment. This chain joins TRBV12-3 or TRBV12-4 and TRBJ2-1; no clear D gene. This clonotype was sampled from a male donor with rectosigmoid adenocarcinoma. The CDR3 region is CASSLGTRPMDGEQFF. For the CDR3, the DNA is TGTGCCAGCAGTTTAGGAACCCGACCAATGGACGGTGAGCAGTTCTTC.